Sequencing of this TCR beta chain was carried out in a study of Ad26.COV2.S vaccination and SARS-CoV-2 variants. Notes on the study in general: Non-spike TCR breadth was similar in vaccine and placebo recipients.

Measured with immunoSEQ multiplex PCR; TCRdb has only the in-frame clones, and not every one. The sample has about 330,000 clones, about nine tenths seen once; the top ten hold around 5.5%. Regarding this clone: The antigen remains unidentified.

Treatment here: roughly 20 received Ad26.COV2.S at low or high dose, single or two shots; five or six received placebo; per-sample allocation not given. All samples were drawn on day 63, counting from the first vaccine or placebo injection. Wuhan-strain SARS-CoV-2 spike was expressed by the Ad26 vector that made up the vaccine. The source material was peripheral blood, sampled in a trial of Ad26.COV2.S vaccine versus placebo. The receptor comes from a person aged 18-65 years who received the Ad26.COV2.S COVID-19 vaccine or a placebo.

CDR3 amino acids: CASSPRQGYGYTF. The CDR3 region has the DNA TGTGCCAGCAGCCCCCGGCAGGGATATGGCTACACCTTC. The chain carries TRBV5-5 and TRBJ1-2, with a possible D match to TRBD1 (5 bases). Germline lookup yields CDR1 SGHKS and CDR2 YYEKEE (reference sequence). The CDR3 extends over 13 amino acids. Between the trimmed V and J ends, which lost 4 bases and 5 bases, there was a span of 12 bases.